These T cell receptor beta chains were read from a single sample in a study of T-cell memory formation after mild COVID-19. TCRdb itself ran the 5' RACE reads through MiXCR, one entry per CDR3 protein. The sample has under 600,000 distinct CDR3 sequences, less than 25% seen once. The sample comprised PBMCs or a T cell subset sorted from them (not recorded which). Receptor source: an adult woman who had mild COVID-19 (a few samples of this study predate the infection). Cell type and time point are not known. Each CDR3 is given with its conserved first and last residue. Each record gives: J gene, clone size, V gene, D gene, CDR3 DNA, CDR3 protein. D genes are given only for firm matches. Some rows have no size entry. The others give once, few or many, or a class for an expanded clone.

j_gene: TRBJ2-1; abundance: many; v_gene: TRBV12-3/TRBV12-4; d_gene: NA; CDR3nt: TGTGCCAGCAGTTTGGACGGCTCCTACAATGAGCAGTTCTTC; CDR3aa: CASSLDGSYNEQFF
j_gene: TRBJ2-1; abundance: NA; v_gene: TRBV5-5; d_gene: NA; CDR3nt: TGTGCCAGCAGCCACCGGTGGGGGAGCTCCTACAATGAGCAGTTCTTC; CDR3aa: CASSHRWGSSYNEQFF
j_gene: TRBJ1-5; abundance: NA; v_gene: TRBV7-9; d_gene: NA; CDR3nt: TGTGCCAGCAGCCCAGCGGGGGGACAGCCCCAGCATTTT; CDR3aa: CASSPAGGQPQHF
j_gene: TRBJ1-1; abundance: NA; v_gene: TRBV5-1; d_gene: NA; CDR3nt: TGCGCCAGCAGCTTGGCCCCTGGAACTAACACTGAAGCTTTCTTT; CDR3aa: CASSLAPGTNTEAFF
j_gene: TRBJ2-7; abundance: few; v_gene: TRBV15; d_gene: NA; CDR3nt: TGTGCCACCAGCAGAGGTGCCCAAACCTACGAGCAGTACTTC; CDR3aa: CATSRGAQTYEQYF
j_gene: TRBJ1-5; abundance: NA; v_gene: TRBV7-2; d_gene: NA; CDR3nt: TGTGCCAGCAGCTTAGACAGTCCCAATCAGCCCCAGCATTTT; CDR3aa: CASSLDSPNQPQHF
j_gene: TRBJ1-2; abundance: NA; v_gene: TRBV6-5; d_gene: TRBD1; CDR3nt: TGTGCCAGCCGAAGGACAGGGAACTTTGATGGCTACACCTTC; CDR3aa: CASRRTGNFDGYTF
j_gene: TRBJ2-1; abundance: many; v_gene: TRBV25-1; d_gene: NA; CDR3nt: TGTGCCAGCAGTGTACGGGGGGCCGAGAACAATGAGCAGTTCTTC; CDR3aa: CASSVRGAENNEQFF
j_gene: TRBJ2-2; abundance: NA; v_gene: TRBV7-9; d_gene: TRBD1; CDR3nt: TGTGCCAGCACCTATGAAACGGGACAGCCGAACACCGGGGAGCTGTTTTTT; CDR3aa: CASTYETGQPNTGELFF
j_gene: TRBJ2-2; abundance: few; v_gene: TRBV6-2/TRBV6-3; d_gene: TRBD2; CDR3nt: TGTGCCAGCAGTTGGACTAGCCACGGGGAGCTGTTTTTT; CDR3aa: CASSWTSHGELFF
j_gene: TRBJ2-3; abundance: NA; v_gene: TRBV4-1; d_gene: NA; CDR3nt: TGCGCCAGCAGCCAACTCGTGGGTAATACGCAGTATTTT; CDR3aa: CASSQLVGNTQYF
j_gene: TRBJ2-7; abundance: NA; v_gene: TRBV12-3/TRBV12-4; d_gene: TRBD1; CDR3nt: TGTGCCAGCAGAAGACAGGGGGCCTACGAGCAGTACTTC; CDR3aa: CASRRQGAYEQYF
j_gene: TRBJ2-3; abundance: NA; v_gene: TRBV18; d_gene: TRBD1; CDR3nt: TGTGCCAGCTCACCCGGGACAGGGGCCATTCGCCGAGATTTT; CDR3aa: CASSPGTGAIRRDF
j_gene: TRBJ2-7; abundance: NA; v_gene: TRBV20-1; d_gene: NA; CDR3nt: TGCAGTGCGTGGGACTTCCTTTCCTACGAGCAGTACTTC; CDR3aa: CSAWDFLSYEQYF
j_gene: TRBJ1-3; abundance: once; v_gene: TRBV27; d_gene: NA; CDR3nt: TGTGCCAGCAGTTTAAGGGGAAATGGAAACACCATATATTTT; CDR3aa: CASSLRGNGNTIYF
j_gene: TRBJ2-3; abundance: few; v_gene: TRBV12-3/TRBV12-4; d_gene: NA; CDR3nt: TGTGCCAGCAGTTCGACAGGAGTTAGCACAGATACGCAGTATTTT; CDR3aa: CASSSTGVSTDTQYF
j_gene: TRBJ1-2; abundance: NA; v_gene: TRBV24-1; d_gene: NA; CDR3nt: TGTGCCACCAGTGATCCGGGCCTGGTCTATGGCTACACCTTC; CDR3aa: CATSDPGLVYGYTF
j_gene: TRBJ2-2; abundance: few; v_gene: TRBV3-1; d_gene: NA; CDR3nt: TGTGCCAGCAGCCAGCCTGTTTACACCGGGGAGCTGTTTTTT; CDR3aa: CASSQPVYTGELFF
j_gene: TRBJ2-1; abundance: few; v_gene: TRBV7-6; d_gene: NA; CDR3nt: TGTGCCTCCTCATCCGCCAACAACAATGAGCAGTTCTTC; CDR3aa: CASSSANNNEQFF
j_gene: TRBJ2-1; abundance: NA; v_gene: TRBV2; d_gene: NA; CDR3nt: TGTGCCAGCAAGAAGGGGTGCTACAATGAGCAGTTCTTC; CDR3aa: CASKKGCYNEQFF
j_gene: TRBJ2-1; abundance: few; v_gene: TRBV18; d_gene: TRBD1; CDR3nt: TGTGCCAGCTCACCCGGACAGGGTGGGGACAATGAGCAGTTCTTC; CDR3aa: CASSPGQGGDNEQFF
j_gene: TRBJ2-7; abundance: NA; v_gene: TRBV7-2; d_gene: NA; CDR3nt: TGTGCCAGCACCCAAGGTGTCCGCCCCTACGAGCAGTACTTC; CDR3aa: CASTQGVRPYEQYF
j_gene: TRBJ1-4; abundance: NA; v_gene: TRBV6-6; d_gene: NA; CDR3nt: TGTGCCAGCAGTTTCCCGGGGGCTAATGAAAAACTGTTTTTT; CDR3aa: CASSFPGANEKLFF
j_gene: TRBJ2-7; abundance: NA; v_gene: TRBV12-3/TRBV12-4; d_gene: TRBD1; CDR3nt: TGTGCCAGCAGCCCACCGGGACAGTTCTACGAGCAGTACTTC; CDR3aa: CASSPPGQFYEQYF
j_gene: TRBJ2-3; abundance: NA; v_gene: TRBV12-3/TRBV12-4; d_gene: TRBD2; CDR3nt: TGTGCCAGCAGTATCCTTAAGCGGGGGGGCGGCACAGATACGCAGTATTTT; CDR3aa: CASSILKRGGGTDTQYF
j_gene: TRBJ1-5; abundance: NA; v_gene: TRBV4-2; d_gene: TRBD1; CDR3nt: TGTGCCAGCAGCCTTACGACAGGGAGCCCCAATCAGCCCCAGCATTTT; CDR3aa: CASSLTTGSPNQPQHF
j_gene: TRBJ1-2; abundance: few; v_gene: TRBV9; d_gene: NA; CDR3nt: TGTGCCAGCAGCGCCGCCCTGACTGGAGGGGGCTATGGCTACACCTTC; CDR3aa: CASSAALTGGGYGYTF
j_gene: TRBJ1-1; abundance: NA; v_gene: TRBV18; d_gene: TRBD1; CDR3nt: TGTGCCAGCTCACCGGGGCTCTGGGACAGGCAGACTGAAGCTTTCTTT; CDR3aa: CASSPGLWDRQTEAFF
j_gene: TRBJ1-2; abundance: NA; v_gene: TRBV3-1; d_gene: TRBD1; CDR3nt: TGTGCCAGCAGCCTGGAGGACAGGGGATTTAACTATGGCTACACCTTC; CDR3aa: CASSLEDRGFNYGYTF
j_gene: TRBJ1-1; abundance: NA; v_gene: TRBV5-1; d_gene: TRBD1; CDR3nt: TGCGCCAGCAGCTCTCGGGGGGCTGCGACAGGGGGTATGAACACTGAAGCTTTCTTT; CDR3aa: CASSSRGAATGGMNTEAFF
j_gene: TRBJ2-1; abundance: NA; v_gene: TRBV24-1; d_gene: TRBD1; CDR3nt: TGTGCCACAACCGGACAGGACCACAATGAGCAGTTCTTC; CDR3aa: CATTGQDHNEQFF
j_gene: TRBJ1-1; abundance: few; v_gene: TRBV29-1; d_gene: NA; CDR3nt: TGCAGCGTTGCTCGACGGTTGAACACTGAAGCTTTCTTT; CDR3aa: CSVARRLNTEAFF
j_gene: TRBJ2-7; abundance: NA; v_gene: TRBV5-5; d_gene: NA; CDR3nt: TGTGCCAGCAGCTTAGTGGGGGCCGAGCAGTACTTC; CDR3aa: CASSLVGAEQYF
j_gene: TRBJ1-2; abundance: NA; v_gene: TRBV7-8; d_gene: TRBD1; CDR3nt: TGTGCCAGCAGCTTAAGAAGGGACAGGGGCTATGGCTACACCTTC; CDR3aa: CASSLRRDRGYGYTF
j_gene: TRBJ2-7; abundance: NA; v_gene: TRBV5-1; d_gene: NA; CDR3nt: TGCGCCAGCCGGTCTAACTCCTACGAGCAGTACTTC; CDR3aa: CASRSNSYEQYF
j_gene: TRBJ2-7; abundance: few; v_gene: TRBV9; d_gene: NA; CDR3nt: TGTGCCAGCAGCGCCCTCTCGGACGGCGAGCAGTACTTC; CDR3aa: CASSALSDGEQYF
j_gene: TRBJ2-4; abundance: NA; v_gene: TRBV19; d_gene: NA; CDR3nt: TGTGCCAGTAGTATTTATCAGGAAAACATTCAGTACTTC; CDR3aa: CASSIYQENIQYF
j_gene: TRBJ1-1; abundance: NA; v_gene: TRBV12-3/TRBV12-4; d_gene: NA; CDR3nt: TGTGCCAGCAGTTTAGACCCCGTGAACACTGAAGCTTTCTTT; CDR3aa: CASSLDPVNTEAFF
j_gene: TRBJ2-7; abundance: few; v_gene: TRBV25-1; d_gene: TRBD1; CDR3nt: TGTGCCAGCAGTGAATATGGGACAGTCGGGACCCCTTACGAGCAGTACTTC; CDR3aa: CASSEYGTVGTPYEQYF
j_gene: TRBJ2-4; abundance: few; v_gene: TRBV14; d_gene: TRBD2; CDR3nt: TGTGCCAGCAGCTCGATAGCGGGAGACAAAAACATTCAGTACTTC; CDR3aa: CASSSIAGDKNIQYF
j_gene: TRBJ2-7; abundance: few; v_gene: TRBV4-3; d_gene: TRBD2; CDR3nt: TGCGCCAGCAGCCAAGACGCGGGGGGCGCGTCCTACGAGCAGTACTTC; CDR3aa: CASSQDAGGASYEQYF
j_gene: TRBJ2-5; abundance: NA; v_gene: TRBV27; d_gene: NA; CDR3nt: TGTGCCAGCAGTCCCTTAGGGGGTCTCCAAGAGACCCAGTACTTC; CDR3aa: CASSPLGGLQETQYF
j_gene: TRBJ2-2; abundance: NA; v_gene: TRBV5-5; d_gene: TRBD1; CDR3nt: TGTGCCAGCAGCTTGGCCGGGACAGTAAGCACCGGGGAGCTGTTTTTT; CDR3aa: CASSLAGTVSTGELFF
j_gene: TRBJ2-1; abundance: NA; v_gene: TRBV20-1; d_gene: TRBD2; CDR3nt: TGCAGTGCTGTAGCGGGAGGGGATCACAATGAGCAGTTCTTC; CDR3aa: CSAVAGGDHNEQFF
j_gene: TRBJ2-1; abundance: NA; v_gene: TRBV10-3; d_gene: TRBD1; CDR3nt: TGTGCCATCAGTGATTACGGGGACAGCGGATACAATGAGCAGTTCTTC; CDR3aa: CAISDYGDSGYNEQFF
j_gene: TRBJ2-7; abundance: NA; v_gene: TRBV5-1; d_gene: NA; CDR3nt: TGCGCCAGCAGCTTGTCGCCAGGGGGGTACGAGCAGTACTTC; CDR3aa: CASSLSPGGYEQYF
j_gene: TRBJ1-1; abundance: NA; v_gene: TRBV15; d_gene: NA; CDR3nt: TGTGCCACCAGCAGAGGCAGGGGATACACTGAAGCTTTCTTT; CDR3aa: CATSRGRGYTEAFF
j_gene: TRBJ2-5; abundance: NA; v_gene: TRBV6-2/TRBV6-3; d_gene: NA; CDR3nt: TGTGCCAGCACCGCCCCGGGCCTCGGCCTGGAGACCCAGTACTTC; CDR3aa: CASTAPGLGLETQYF
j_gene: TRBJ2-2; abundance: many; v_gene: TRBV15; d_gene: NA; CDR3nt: TGTGCCACCAGCAAAGATGGGGCTACCGGGGAGCTGTTTTTT; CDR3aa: CATSKDGATGELFF
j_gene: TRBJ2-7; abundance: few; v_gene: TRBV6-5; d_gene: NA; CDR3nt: TGTGCCAGCAGCCGAGTCGGTCCCTACGAGCAGTACTTC; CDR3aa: CASSRVGPYEQYF
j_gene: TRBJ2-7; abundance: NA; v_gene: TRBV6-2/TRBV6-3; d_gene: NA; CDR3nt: TGTGCCAGCAGTTACCCAGCCGACGGTGGTTCCTACGAGCAGTACTTC; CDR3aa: CASSYPADGGSYEQYF